Given below is one T cell receptor beta chain in context. Study processing details: How many nucleated cells were present was estimated from reference gene primer amplification. Sequencing used immunoSEQ multiplex PCR; TCRdb keeps in-frame clones, though not all of them. V and J calls plus clone size are reproduced from that table; the DNA served to infer D and trimming. Of 120,000 or so clones listed, 80% are singletons. Germline CDR1 ENHRY, CDR2 SYGVKD. The ends lost 4 bases at V and 6 bases at J; junction bases unmatched: 5. This CDR3 contains 13 residues. The entry originates in a study of blood T cell repertoires in COVID-19. Study-wide context: Sites across the United States, Italy and Spain contributed samples from acute and convalescent COVID-19. T cells, B-cell-depleted T cells, or PBMCs provided the cDNA or gDNA that served as material.

V is TRBV10-3 and J is TRBJ1-2; TRBD1 matches at 7 bases. Sample: peripheral blood. The source of this sequence is a human donor in a cohort sampled during active COVID-19. The CDR3 spells CAISGVTGDGYTF. CDR3 DNA sequence: TGTGCCATCAGTGGGGTTACAGGGGATGGCTACACCTTC.